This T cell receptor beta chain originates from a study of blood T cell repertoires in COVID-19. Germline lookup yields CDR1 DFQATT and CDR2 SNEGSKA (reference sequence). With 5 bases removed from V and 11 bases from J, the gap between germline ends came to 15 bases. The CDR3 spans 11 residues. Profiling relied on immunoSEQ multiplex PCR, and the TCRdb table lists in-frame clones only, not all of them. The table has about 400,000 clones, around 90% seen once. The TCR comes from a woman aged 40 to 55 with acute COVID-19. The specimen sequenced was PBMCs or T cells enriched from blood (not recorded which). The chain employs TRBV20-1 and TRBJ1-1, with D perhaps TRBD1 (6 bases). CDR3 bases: TGCAGTGCTCAACAGGGTGCGGACGCTTTCTTT. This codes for CSAQQGADAFF.